This TCR beta chain was found in a study of Ad26.COV2.S vaccination and SARS-CoV-2 variants (dated by TCRdb to the early 2020s). Notes on the research overall: Vaccine-arm donors were drawn from COV1001, a multicentre, randomized, double-blind, placebo-controlled phase I-IIa trial of Ad26.COV2.S in healthy adults. A total of 32 samples were included in the TCR-sequenced set, comprising roughly 19 Ad26.COV2.S vaccine recipients, 5 placebo recipients and 8 SARS-CoV-2 convalescent individuals. Investigators remained blinded to trial group allocation during experiments and outcome assessment. Sequencing of the TCRbeta repertoire served to evaluate the specificity and breadth of SARS-CoV-2-reactive T cell receptors following Ad26.COV2.S vaccination. Trial participants were randomized into five groups of five: low-dose or high-dose Ad26.COV2.S given once or twice, or placebo on both occasions. Dosing of Ad26.COV2.S was intramuscular, at either 5x10^10 or 1x10^11 viral particles, delivered as one shot or as two shots spaced 56 days apart. What the authors observed across the whole study: Comparable non-spike TCR breadth was observed between vaccine and placebo recipients, consistent with only spike being contained in the vaccine. The study was not powered to compare responses between vaccine doses or regimens. It was noted by the authors that total T cell responses may have been underestimated by the TCR breadth and depth analyses. Substantial breadth of spike-specific CD8+ and CD4+ T cell responses was reported after vaccination. Compared with placebo recipients, Ad26.COV2.S recipients showed higher spike-specific TCR breadth (P = 0.0014).

Notes on this clone: Its recognized antigen is unknown. Within one base of it there is no much larger clone, and no base qualities were kept.

Sample treatment or condition, as interpreted from the label and publication: some 20 received Ad26.COV2.S at low or high dose, single or two shots; about 5 received placebo; per-sample allocation not given. For vaccine and placebo recipients, the sequenced repertoires came from samples collected on day 63 after the first injection. Cohort 1b enrolled around 23 adults aged 18-55 years at a single site in Boston, USA, between 29 July and 7 August 2020. Ad26.COV2.S was a replication-incompetent adenovirus type 26 vector that expressed a prefusion-stabilized SARS-CoV-2 spike protein derived from the original Wuhan strain. The germline V gene (reference sequence) specifies MNHEY as CDR1 and SMNVEV as CDR2. Between the V and J ends, shortened by 6 bases and 6 bases respectively, the junction contains 13 bases. The CDR3 goes from the cysteine to the phenylalanine over 13 residues. CDR3 DNA only is kept here, 39 bases in frame from base 1.

The immunoSEQ Assay was used to sequence TCRbeta CDR3 regions. After extraction, genomic DNA underwent amplification by bias-controlled multiplex PCR, followed by high-throughput sequencing. Regarding the original processing steps: To quantify the absolute abundance of each unique TCRbeta CDR3 region, sequences were collapsed and filtered. T cell fraction was estimated by normalizing TCRbeta template counts to usable DNA, which was measured by amplifying reference genes present in all nucleated cells. Repertoire TCRs were annotated as SARS-CoV-2-specific when V gene, CDR3 amino acid sequence and J gene were exactly matched to a known reactive TCR set. The reference SARS-CoV-2 TCR set came from MIRA and was filtered for enrichment in COVID-19-positive ImmuneCODE repertoires, removing public or cross-reactive TCRs. Using the MIRA antigens, annotated TCRs were further analysed by specific ORF or by position within an ORF. Breadth was defined as the number of annotated unique rearrangements divided by the total number of unique productive rearrangements, and depth was defined as the summed frequency of the annotated unique rearrangements. TCR breadth was compared between groups using two-sided Wilcoxon rank-sum tests. TCRdb carries this immuneACCESS record with in-frame sequences only. Its versions omit some clonotypes, under half of them owing to an unresolved V gene in the studies checked, with the rest unexplained. The V and J calls and clone size are taken from that table; D and trimming were inferred from the DNA. This sample comprises 360,000 or so clones, 75% to 90% of them detected only once. About 2% of the sample is taken by the ten largest.

The TCR was taken from a person aged 18-65 years who received the Ad26.COV2.S COVID-19 vaccine or a placebo. The sequencing used peripheral blood, collected in a trial of Ad26.COV2.S vaccine versus placebo. The chain joins TRBV27 to TRBJ2-3, with TRBD2 tentatively as D gene (5 bases match). The CDR3 protein is CASRHIPGDTQYF. The DNA sequence is as follows: TGTGCCAGCAGGCATATCCCGGGGGATACGCAGTATTTT.